This T cell receptor (beta chain) originates from a study of post-analysis software for immune sequencing data. General study points: By F measure, samples from a shared preparation batch strongly co-clustered.

Researchers reported that TCR beta cDNA libraries carried unique molecular identifiers. A population of about 0.9 to 10 million T cells gave rise to about half a million cDNA molecules. In TCRdb, the PCR reads were re-called with MiXCR into one record per CDR3 protein. The sample records about 540,000 distinct CDR3 sequences, roughly 34% being singletons. On this clonotype itself: Antigen specificity is unknown.

This clonotype originated in a girl between 2 and 17 years old with multiple sclerosis. The source material was blood.

CDR3 in DNA: TGCAGTGCTAGGACGGGAATGCTGGGTGAGCAGTTCTTC. Protein: CSARTGMLGEQFF. This chain uses TRBV20-1 with TRBJ2-1, with a weak D call TRBD2 (5 bases). The CDR3 consists of 13 residues. Trimming stripped 3 bases from V and 9 bases from J, with 15 bases between. From germline, CDR1 is DFQATT and CDR2 SNEGSKA (reference sequence).